A single sample is the source of the 21 T cell receptor beta chains below, sequenced in a study of neurological immune-mediated disorders. TCRdb reanalysed the 5' RACE reads using MiXCR and keeps one entry per CDR3 protein. The table records around 13,000 distinct CDR3 sequences, more than 9% of them present only once. Sample: PBMCs. The receptor source for this set is a middle-aged woman in good health.

This clonotype was picked up many times. This chain uses TRBV3-1 with TRBJ2-2; 12 bases align to TRBD1. The CDR3 runs 22 residues. Germline V gene data show CDR1 as LGHDT and CDR2 as YNNKEL (reference sequence). Losses at the gene ends were 0 bases for V and 4 bases for J; bases not matched to a gene: 18. Here the CDR3 DNA reads TGTGCCAGCAGCCAAGAAATTGGACTAGTTGGGGGACAGGGGGCTTTCACCGGGGAGCTGTTTTTT. This gives the protein CASSQEIGLVGGQGAFTGELFF. The whole variable domain, filled in from reference TRBV3-1 and TRBJ2-2, reads DTAVSQTPKYLVTQMGNDKSIKCEQNLGHDTMYWYKQDSKKFLKIMFSYNNKELIINETVPNRFSPKSPDKAHLNLHINSLELGDSAVYFCASSQEIGLVGGQGAFTGELFFGEGSRLTVL.

The chain combines TRBV20-1 with TRBJ1-2, with a tentative D call TRBD1 (6 bases). The CDR3 runs to 13 residues. The germline V gene encodes CDR1 DFQATT and CDR2 SNEGSKA (reference sequence). Trimming shortened V by 6 bases and J by 2 bases, and 13 bases separated the two germline ends. Here the CDR3 DNA reads TGCAGTGCATCTTTGGGGGGCAACTATGGCTACACCTTC. Protein sequence: CSASLGGNYGYTF.

This clonotype was seen many times. The V gene is TRBV12-3 or TRBV12-4, the J gene TRBJ2-5, with D possibly matching TRBD1 (6 bases). V lost 3 bases and J lost 5, with 10 bases in between. The CDR3 consists of 13 residues. CDR3 sequence reads: CASSLGRGETQYF. CDR3 coding DNA: TGTGCCAGCAGTTTGGGTAGGGGGGAGACCCAGTACTTC.

This clonotype was found many times. This sequence joins TRBV20-1 and TRBJ2-2, with 7 bases lining up with TRBD1. Per germline, CDR1 DFQATT and CDR2 SNEGSKA (reference sequence). This CDR3 is 15 amino acids long. The junction had 7 bases not matched to a gene; V was cut back by 5 bases and J by 1 base. As DNA, the CDR3 is TGCAGTGCTCTCTCGACAGGGTTGAACACCGGGGAGCTGTTTTTT. As protein: CSALSTGLNTGELFF.

The genes are TRBV4-1 and TRBJ2-7; D possibly matches TRBD1 or TRBD2 (6 bases each). The CDR3 is made up of 12 amino acids. CDR1 is MGHRA and CDR2 is YSYEKL in the germline V gene. V shed 4 bases and J shed 9 bases, with 13 bases lying between them. The DNA of the CDR3 is TGCGCCAGCAGCCCGGGCGGGGACACGCAGTACTTC. Its protein product is CASSPGGDTQYF.

This chain joins TRBV10-3 and TRBJ2-5; 7 nucleotides match TRBD1. This CDR3 is 13 amino acids long. V shed 6 bases and J 5 bases; nucleotides not matched to a gene: 6. The germline V gene encodes CDR1 ENHRY and CDR2 SYGVKD. The CDR3 DNA is TGTGCCATCAGCTACAGGGGAGAGGAGACCCAGTACTTC. The encoded protein is CAISYRGEETQYF.

This clonotype was recorded many times. The chain is built from TRBV5-1 and TRBJ1-1; D is uncertain. The V gene lost 5 bases and the J gene lost 4 bases, with 18 bases spanning the gap. This CDR3 has 15 amino acids. The germline V gene has CDR1 SGHRS and CDR2 YFSETQ. The CDR3 is CASSGKAGVGTEAFF. For the CDR3, the DNA is TGCGCCAGCAGTGGAAAGGCCGGGGTGGGCACTGAAGCTTTCTTT.

This clonotype was recorded many times. This chain uses TRBV5-1 with TRBJ2-5, with a weak D call TRBD2 (6 bases). Looked up from germline, CDR1 is SGHRS and CDR2 is YFSETQ. The V end was cut by 0 bases, the J end by 4 bases, with 13 bases between. The CDR3 totals 15 residues. The CDR3 DNA reads as TGCGCCAGCAGCTTGGCGTCTGTCGGGGGAGAGACCCAGTACTTC. Its protein product is CASSLASVGGETQYF.

Many counts were recorded for this clonotype. The V call is TRBV20-1, the J call TRBJ1-2; D possibly corresponds to TRBD1 (6 bases). V was trimmed by 0 bases and J by 4 bases, leaving 15 bases between them. Germline CDR1 and CDR2: DFQATT and SNEGSKA (reference sequence). The CDR3 sequence is 15 residues long. The CDR3 coding sequence is TGCAGTGCTAGAGATGGGAGGGGGGACGTCTATGGCTACACCTTC. This encodes CSARDGRGDVYGYTF.

This clonotype was seen at least ten times. The J gene is TRBJ2-5, the V gene TRBV20-1; the match to TRBD2 covers 8 bases. The CDR3 length is 16 residues. Germline assignment: CDR1 DFQATT and CDR2 SNEGSKA (reference sequence). The V segment lost 3 bases and the J segment 5 bases; nucleotides outside the gene matches: 14. The DNA of the CDR3 is TGCAGTGCTAGGTGGAGGCGGGGGGAAGGGGTGGAGACCCAGTACTTC. Translating gives CSARWRRGEGVETQYF.

This clonotype was found many times. V and J are TRBV12-3 or TRBV12-4 and TRBJ1-2; no clear D gene. Trimming cost V 6 bases and J 0 bases, with 8 bases left between them. The CDR3 has 13 amino acids. CDR3 bases: TGTGCCAGCAGCCCAGGACCTAACTATGGCTACACCTTC. Amino acids: CASSPGPNYGYTF.

Ten or more counts support this clonotype. V gene TRBV29-1 combines with J gene TRBJ2-3; 11 bases align to TRBD1. The V gene's germline CDR1 is SQVTM and CDR2 ANQGSEA. V lost 7 bases, J lost 6 bases, and 6 bases stayed unmatched. CDR3 length: 13 amino acids. CDR3 nucleotides: TGCAGCGGCTGGGACAGGGGGACGGATACGCAGTATTTT. The encoded protein is CSGWDRGTDTQYF.

This clonotype showed up many times. The V and J genes are TRBV7-2 and TRBJ2-5; D remains ambiguous. CDR1 SGHTA and CDR2 FQGNSA come from the germline V gene. The CDR3 extends over 15 amino acids. The V gene lost 5 bases and the J gene lost 0 bases, with 13 bases spanning the gap. CDR3 region: CASSPVSAYQETQYF. The CDR3 region has the DNA TGTGCCAGCAGCCCAGTTTCGGCGTACCAAGAGACCCAGTACTTC.

This clonotype has a count of ten or more. CDR3 sequence reads: CSASGTRNQPQHF. For the CDR3, the DNA is TGCAGTGCTTCCGGGACAAGAAATCAGCCCCAGCATTTT. The chain combines TRBV20-1 with TRBJ1-5; the D gene is possibly TRBD1 (6 bases). The length of the CDR3 is 13 residues. CDR1 is DFQATT, CDR2 SNEGSKA, per germline (reference sequence). Trimming pared 5 bases from V and 4 bases from J, leaving 12 bases between.

This clonotype has a count of ten or more. The CDR3 DNA reads as TGCGCCAGCAGCTTGGGACAGGGGGCCCGGGAGACCCAGTACTTC. This encodes CASSLGQGARETQYF. This chain links TRBV5-1 with TRBJ2-5; TRBD1 matches 10 bases. J lost 5 bases, V lost 0 bases, and 4 bases had no gene match. Germline CDR1 SGHRS, CDR2 YFSETQ. This CDR3 spans 15 amino acids.

This clonotype was detected many times. The chain employs TRBV7-8 and TRBJ2-3; 8 bases map to TRBD2. The CDR3 is made up of 17 amino acids. The V segment lost 7 bases and the J segment 0 bases; nucleotides outside the gene matches: 12. Germline CDR1 SGHVS, CDR2 FQNEAQ. CDR3 bases: TGTGCCAGCAACCCGGGACTAGGTAGAACTAGCACAGATACGCAGTATTTT. This encodes CASNPGLGRTSTDTQYF.

This clonotype was seen at least ten times. V and J are TRBV14 and TRBJ2-3, with D possibly being TRBD1 or TRBD2 (7 bases each). This CDR3 spans 17 amino acids. The V gene's germline CDR1 is SGHDN and CDR2 FVKESK. Trimming shortened V by 3 bases and J by 7 bases, and 23 bases separated the two germline ends. The CDR3 spells CASSQPGRGGVRNTQYF. DNA for the CDR3: TGTGCCAGCAGCCAGCCGGGCAGGGGGGGCGTTCGAAATACGCAGTATTTT.

This clonotype was observed many times. V usage is TRBV5-1 and J usage is TRBJ2-3; 7 bases line up with TRBD2. The CDR3 has 15 amino acids. CDR1 is SGHRS and CDR2 is YFSETQ in the germline V gene. V shed 2 bases and J 0 bases; nucleotides not matched to a gene: 3. The CDR3 loop is CASSLLASSTDTQYF. CDR3 DNA sequence: TGCGCCAGCAGCTTACTAGCGTCTAGCACAGATACGCAGTATTTT.

In its sample, this clonotype was seen many times. This chain uses TRBV4-2 with TRBJ2-6; either TRBD1 or TRBD2 may fit D (5 bases each). V shed 3 bases and J shed 0 bases, with 12 bases lying between them. This CDR3 has 17 residues. Per germline, CDR1 LGHNA and CDR2 YNFKEQ. The CDR3 is CASSQTGTASGANVLTF. The CDR3, as DNA: TGTGCCAGCAGCCAGACCGGGACGGCCTCTGGGGCCAACGTCCTGACTTTC.

This clonotype was detected many times. V and J are TRBV4-2 and TRBJ2-1, with D possibly being TRBD1 (6 bases). The CDR3 has 14 residues. Germline CDR1 reads LGHNA; CDR2 reads YNFKEQ. Trimming removed 2 bases from V and 2 bases from J, with 7 bases in between. The CDR3 loop is CASSQRDTYNEQFF. The DNA of the CDR3 is TGTGCCAGCAGCCAACGGGACACCTACAATGAGCAGTTCTTC.

This clonotype was counted at least ten times. The chain has TRBV18 and TRBJ1-1; D perhaps matches TRBD1 (6 bases). The CDR3 sequence is 13 residues long. Germline lookup yields CDR1 KGHSH and CDR2 LQKENI. The V and J ends lost 5 bases and 5 bases respectively, with 12 bases between them. CDR3 protein: CASSSRGGTEAFF. CDR3 in DNA: TGTGCCAGCTCATCCCGAGGGGGAACTGAAGCTTTCTTT.